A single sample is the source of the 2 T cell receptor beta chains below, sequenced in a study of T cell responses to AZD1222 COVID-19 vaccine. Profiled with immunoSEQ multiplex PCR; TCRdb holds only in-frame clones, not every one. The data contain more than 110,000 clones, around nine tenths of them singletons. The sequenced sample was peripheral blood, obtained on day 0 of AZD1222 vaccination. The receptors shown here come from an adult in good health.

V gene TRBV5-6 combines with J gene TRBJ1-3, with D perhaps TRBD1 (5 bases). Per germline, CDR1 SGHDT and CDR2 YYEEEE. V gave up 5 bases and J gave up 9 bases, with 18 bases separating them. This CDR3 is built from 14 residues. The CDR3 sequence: CASRYRQTAGTIYF. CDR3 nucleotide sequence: TGTGCCAGCAGATACAGACAGACCGCCGGCACCATATATTTT.

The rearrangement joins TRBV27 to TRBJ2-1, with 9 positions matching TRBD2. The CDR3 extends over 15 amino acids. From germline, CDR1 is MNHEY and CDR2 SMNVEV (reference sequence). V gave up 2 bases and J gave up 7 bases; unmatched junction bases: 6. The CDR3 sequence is CASSLTAAGGNEQFF. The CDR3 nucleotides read TGTGCCAGCAGTTTAACCGCAGCGGGAGGAAATGAGCAGTTCTTC.